This TCR beta chain derives from a study of technical replicates of blood from a handful of donors. The data were produced by immunoSEQ multiplex PCR, yet TCRdb's version contains in-frame clones alone and is incomplete. The data show approximately 70,000 clones, nearly 97% seen once. This CDR3 comprises 17 residues. V lost 4 bases, J lost 4 bases, and 13 bases stayed unmatched. Germline CDR1 is SGDLS and CDR2 is YYNGEE. This clonotype was sampled from a human donor in good health. The chain combines TRBV9 with TRBJ2-2, with TRBD2 matching over 7 bases. What was sequenced was T cells isolated from PBMCs. The CDR3 region is CASSTGLQEGSTGELFF. The CDR3, as DNA: TGTGCCAGCAGCACGGGACTACAAGAGGGATCCACCGGGGAGCTGTTTTTT.